Described below is a single T cell receptor beta chain sequence and its context. The study drew participants aged roughly 18 to 89 years from about two dozen US areas. Data came from immunoSEQ multiplex PCR; TCRdb stores just in-frame clones and leaves some out. The sample includes hundreds of thousands of clones, roughly 89% seen only once; the top ten take about 6%. The data belong to a study of blood T cell repertoires in COVID-19. Germline V gene sequence: CDR1 LGHDT, CDR2 YNNKEL (reference sequence). The germline V and J ends were trimmed by 1 base and 2 bases, with 23 bases remaining between them. There are 19 residues in the CDR3.

The receptor was derived from a woman between 40 and 50 years old who had recovered from COVID-19. This chain joins TRBV3-1 (or the pseudogene TRBV3-2) and TRBJ1-1, with a weak D call TRBD1 (5 bases). Sequenced sample: PBMCs or T cells enriched from blood (not recorded which). The CDR3 reads CASSQGEGPRKVPNTEAFF. CDR3 DNA: TGTGCCAGCAGCCAAGGGGAGGGGCCCCGTAAGGTTCCTAACACTGAAGCTTTCTTT.